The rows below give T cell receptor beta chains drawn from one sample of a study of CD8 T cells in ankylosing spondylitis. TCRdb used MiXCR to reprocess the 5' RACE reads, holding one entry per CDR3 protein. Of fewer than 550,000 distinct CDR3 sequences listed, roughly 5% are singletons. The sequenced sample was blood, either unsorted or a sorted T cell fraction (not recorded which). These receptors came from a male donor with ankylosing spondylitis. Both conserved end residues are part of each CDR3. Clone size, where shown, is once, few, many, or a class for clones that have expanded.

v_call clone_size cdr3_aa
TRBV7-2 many CASSFDRRADTQYF
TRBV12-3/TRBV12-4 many CASSLDGWDEAFF
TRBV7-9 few CASRSQGGVTEAFF
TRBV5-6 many CASTGDAKNIQYF
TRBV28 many CASIGGFSNQPQHF
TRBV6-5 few CASSYGQIEGEQYF
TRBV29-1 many CSAYDGAGNTIYF
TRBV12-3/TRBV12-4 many CASSSRAGMNTEAFF
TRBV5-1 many CASSLTGDMNTEAFF
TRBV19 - CASSIHRTGGEETQYF
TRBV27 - CASRKDASYEQYF
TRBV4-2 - CASSPGLVGPTDTQYF
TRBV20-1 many CGGSFGQRYFNEQFF
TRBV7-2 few CASSFSSGRPRGNEQFF
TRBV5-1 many CASSPLGLGSGEQYF
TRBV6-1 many CASANSGTDHYEQYF
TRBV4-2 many CASSHSGSEDTQYF
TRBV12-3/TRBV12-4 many CASIPSAGGYNEQFF
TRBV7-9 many CASRPLMNTEAFF
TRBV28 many CASSFPGQGVRSEQYF
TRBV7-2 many CASSPRQGLVPSPLHF
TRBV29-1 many CSVVGGNYGYTF
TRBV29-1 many CSVLGLGTYEQYF
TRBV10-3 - CAISELQGDTQYF
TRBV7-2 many CASSLTTGPGGYTF
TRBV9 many CASSVGTSGNRNIQYF
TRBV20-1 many CSARDPSGSGYEQYF
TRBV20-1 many CSASSGLVYEQYF
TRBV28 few CASRSPGGTNEKLFF
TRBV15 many CATSLRSGGRGTDTQYF
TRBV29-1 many CSVGRTRGPPEREQYF
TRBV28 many CASSQGGSSQPQHF
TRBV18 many CASSQARSYRDSQETQYF
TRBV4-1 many CASSQEITGMAYGYTF
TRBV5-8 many CASSLMSGGANEQYF
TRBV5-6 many CASSARDLNSPLHF
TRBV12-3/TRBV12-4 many CASSLPDRVNGYTF
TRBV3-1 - CASSIFSGRGSYEQYF
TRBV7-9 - CASSDDRGRTDTQYF
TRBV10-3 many CAISESRGRDGELFF
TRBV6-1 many CASSEESGQSNYGYTF
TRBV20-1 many CSASRQGAGETQYF
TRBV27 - CASSSLRLATDTQYF
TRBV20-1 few CSVGQGGNDVQFF
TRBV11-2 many CASSSDRYYRDRAYGYTF
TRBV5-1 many CASSLFAPSGNTIYF
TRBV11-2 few CASSARLADPIYNEQFF
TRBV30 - CAWMGDTGELFF
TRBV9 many CASSVGEQHNSPLHF
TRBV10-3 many CAISGERASGKETQYF
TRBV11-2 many CASSLDQGEYNEQFF